These T cell receptor beta chains were read from a single sample in a study of blood T cell repertoires in COVID-19. The protocol was immunoSEQ multiplex PCR, while the TCRdb copy is restricted to in-frame clones and leaves out a portion. The top ten clones hold less than 3% of a sample with around 300,000 clones, 90% of them seen once. The sequenced sample was peripheral blood. The receptors shown here come from a young woman with COVID-19, enrolled during active disease. CDR3s include the opening cysteine and the closing phenylalanine or tryptophan. A D gene is named only where the DNA matches it firmly. A row's size may be missing; if present it is once, few, many or a size class.

CDR3aa	CDR3nt	v_gene	abundance	j_gene	d_gene	len
CASSERGYEQYF	TGTGCCAGCAGTGAAAGGGGGTACGAGCAGTACTTC	TRBV2	.	TRBJ2-7	.	12
CASSFEEPGELFF	TGTGCCAGCAGTTTTGAGGAGCCCGGGGAGCTGTTTTTT	TRBV12-3/TRBV12-4	.	TRBJ2-2	.	13
CASRGKVRESYNEQFF	TGTGCCAGCAGAGGGAAGGTCCGGGAGTCCTACAATGAGCAGTTCTTC	TRBV27	few	TRBJ2-1	.	16
CASRLPGGYGYTF	TGTGCCAGCAGACTCCCGGGGGGCTATGGCTACACCTTC	TRBV28	.	TRBJ1-2	.	13
CASSDRGRNRGYTF	TGTGCCAGCAGCGACAGGGGGCGCAATCGTGGCTACACCTTC	TRBV2	.	TRBJ1-2	TRBD1	14
CASSPTSDSTDTQYF	TGCGCCAGCAGTCCCACTAGCGATTCCACAGATACGCAGTATTTT	TRBV10-2	many	TRBJ2-3	TRBD2	15
CASSGTSRVSGNTIYF	TGTGCCAGCAGCGGAACATCCAGGGTGTCTGGAAACACCATATATTTT	TRBV9	few	TRBJ1-3	.	16
CASSFSGYEQYF	TGCGCCAGCAGCTTTAGCGGGTACGAGCAGTACTTC	TRBV5-1	.	TRBJ2-7	TRBD2	12
CASTRLGQGGTQYF	TGTGCCAGCACCCGACTCGGACAGGGAGGGACCCAGTACTTC	TRBV6-5	.	TRBJ2-5	TRBD1	14
CASGVADRNVEAFF	TGTGCCAGCGGGGTAGCTGACAGGAACGTTGAAGCTTTCTTT	TRBV27	.	TRBJ1-1	.	14
CASSLDLTGGPYYGYTF	TGTGCCAGCAGCTTAGATCTCACGGGAGGTCCCTACTATGGCTACACCTTC	TRBV11-2	.	TRBJ1-2	.	17
CASSSTRGQYF	TGTGCCAGCAGTTCGACTAGGGGGCAGTACTTC	TRBV28	.	TRBJ2-7	.	11
CASSPVGGYEQYF	TGTGCCAGCAGCCCCGTTGGAGGATACGAGCAGTACTTC	TRBV5-6	.	TRBJ2-7	.	13
CASSPPQFGTVGEKLFF	TGTGCCAGCTCACCACCCCAATTTGGGACAGTGGGTGAAAAACTGTTTTTT	TRBV18	.	TRBJ1-4	TRBD1	17
CASSLRLAGVGGELFF	TGTGCCAGCAGCTTAAGGCTAGCGGGAGTGGGCGGGGAGCTGTTTTTT	TRBV7-8	.	TRBJ2-2	TRBD2	16
CASSPQGYGYTF	TGTGCCAGCAGCCCACAGGGATATGGCTACACCTTC	TRBV7-2	.	TRBJ1-2	.	12
CASSDIGEKLFF	TGTGCCAGCAGCGACATAGGAGAAAAACTGTTTTTT	TRBV7-9	.	TRBJ1-4	.	12
CASSLGGQGGEAFF	TGTGCCAGCAGCTTGGGGGGACAGGGAGGAGAAGCTTTCTTT	TRBV11-3	.	TRBJ1-1	TRBD1	14
CASSLTGFVYEQYF	TGTGCCAGCAGCTTGACAGGGTTCGTCTACGAGCAGTACTTC	TRBV5-6	few	TRBJ2-7	.	14
CSASTGSTEAFF	TGCAGCGCCTCAACGGGGAGTACTGAAGCTTTCTTT	TRBV29-1	.	TRBJ1-1	.	12
CASSLATGPNTEAFF	TGTGCCAGCAGCTTAGCAACGGGTCCTAACACTGAAGCTTTCTTT	TRBV11-3	.	TRBJ1-1	.	15
CASSFDRGGEKLFF	TGTGCCAGCAGTTTTGACAGGGGAGGTGAAAAACTGTTTTTT	TRBV27	.	TRBJ1-4	TRBD1	14
CSVVYGGQSFVTEAFF	TGCAGCGTTGTGTACGGGGGACAGAGTTTTGTCACTGAAGCTTTCTTT	TRBV29-1	.	TRBJ1-1	TRBD1	16
CAWSSGAGGYGYTF	TGTGCCTGGAGTTCGGGGGCGGGGGGATATGGCTACACCTTC	TRBV30	.	TRBJ1-2	.	14
CASSMGQGFGNQPQHF	TGTGCCAGTAGTATGGGACAGGGGTTCGGCAATCAGCCCCAGCATTTT	TRBV19	few	TRBJ1-5	TRBD1	16
CAKRGRGRESYEQYF	TGTGCTAAGAGGGGCAGGGGTCGAGAATCCTACGAGCAGTACTTC	TRBV14	.	TRBJ2-7	.	15
CASSLEGAGPYNEQFF	TGCGCCAGCAGCTTGGAGGGAGCGGGACCCTACAATGAGCAGTTCTTC	TRBV5-1	.	TRBJ2-1	TRBD2	16
CATSQVTNSPLHF	TGTGCCACCTCCCAGGTTACGAATTCACCCCTCCACTTT	TRBV15	.	TRBJ1-6	.	13
CAWSRTTGELFF	TGTGCCTGGAGTCGGACAACCGGGGAGCTGTTTTTT	TRBV30	.	TRBJ2-2	.	12
CASSLWGGAQDEQFF	TGTGCCAGCAGTTTGTGGGGGGGGGCCCAGGATGAGCAGTTCTTC	TRBV27	.	TRBJ2-1	.	15
CASSQGLIAKNIQYF	TGCGCCAGCAGCCAAGGACTTATAGCCAAAAACATTCAGTACTTC	TRBV4-1	.	TRBJ2-4	.	15
CASSLRGGNTEAFF	TGTGCCAGCAGTCTTCGAGGGGGGAACACTGAAGCTTTCTTT	TRBV2	.	TRBJ1-1	.	14
CASSYDTNWETQYF	TGTGCCAGCAGCTATGACACCAATTGGGAGACCCAGTACTTC	TRBV11-2	once	TRBJ2-5	.	14
CASSSTPGTVNTEAFF	TGTGCCAGCAGCTCAACTCCCGGGACAGTGAACACTGAAGCTTTCTTT	TRBV5-6	.	TRBJ1-1	TRBD1	16
CASIPGTGGNQPQHF	TGTGCCAGCATTCCCGGGACAGGGGGCAATCAGCCCCAGCATTTT	TRBV6-6	.	TRBJ1-5	TRBD1	15
CASSRSGDRQFF	TGCGCCAGCAGCCGCTCTGGGGACAGACAGTTCTTC	TRBV4-1	few	TRBJ2-1	TRBD1	12
CSAKVAEQFF	TGCAGTGCTAAAGTGGCTGAGCAGTTCTTC	TRBV20-1	.	TRBJ2-1	.	10
CASTVLNAEAEAFF	TGTGCCAGCACCGTGTTGAACGCAGAGGCTGAAGCTTTCTTT	TRBV18	.	TRBJ1-1	.	14
CASSGPSAGSNSPLHF	TGCGCCAGCAGCGGTCCGTCGGCAGGGTCGAATTCACCCCTCCACTTT	TRBV5-1	.	TRBJ1-6	.	16